These T cell receptor beta chains were read from a single sample in a study of response to subunit inactivated influenza vaccine. MiXCR was run by TCRdb on the RT-PCR reads, yielding one entry per CDR3 protein. Among 600,000 to 700,000 distinct CDR3 sequences listed, roughly 15% were seen once. The sample consisted of PBMCs from blood, taken less than 15 days before vaccination. These TCRs come from a man in his forties or fifties who received an inactivated influenza vaccine. Each CDR3 is given with its conserved first and last residue. D genes are given only for firm matches. Size is stated for part of the rows, as once, few or many counts, or as a class when the clone is expanded.

size: NA; D: NA; V: TRBV7-8; J: TRBJ2-1; CDR3: CASSTLAYNEQFF; DNA: TGTGCCAGCAGCACACTAGCCTACAATGAGCAGTTCTTC
size: NA; D: NA; V: TRBV12-3/TRBV12-4; J: TRBJ2-1; CDR3: CASSYSDRGQFF; DNA: TGTGCCAGCAGTTACTCGGACAGAGGACAGTTCTTC
size: few; D: TRBD2; V: TRBV6-2/TRBV6-3; J: TRBJ2-5; CDR3: CASRGQRDVQQTQYF; DNA: TGTGCCAGCAGGGGGCAGCGGGACGTTCAGCAGACCCAGTACTTC
size: NA; D: TRBD2; V: TRBV29-1; J: TRBJ2-5; CDR3: CSVREGQETQYF; DNA: TGCAGCGTCAGGGAGGGTCAAGAGACCCAGTACTTC
size: many; D: NA; V: TRBV5-1; J: TRBJ2-5; CDR3: CASSGKRGLYQETQYF; DNA: TGCGCCAGCAGCGGCAAAAGGGGACTCTACCAAGAGACCCAGTACTTC
size: few; D: TRBD2; V: TRBV5-1; J: TRBJ2-5; CDR3: CASSLFSGGSQETQYF; DNA: TGCGCCAGCAGCTTGTTTTCGGGGGGGTCCCAAGAGACCCAGTACTTC
size: NA; D: NA; V: TRBV20-1; J: TRBJ1-4; CDR3: CSASDLGRGEKLFF; DNA: TGCAGTGCTAGTGATTTGGGGAGGGGTGAAAAACTGTTTTTT
size: NA; D: TRBD1; V: TRBV27; J: TRBJ2-7; CDR3: CASTWTGSSYEQYF; DNA: TGTGCCAGCACATGGACAGGGAGCTCCTACGAGCAGTACTTC
size: NA; D: NA; V: TRBV27; J: TRBJ1-3; CDR3: CASSQFRGSGNTIYF; DNA: TGTGCCAGCAGCCAATTTCGGGGCTCTGGAAACACCATATATTTT
size: NA; D: NA; V: TRBV7-9; J: TRBJ1-2; CDR3: CASSKRGRLDYGYTF; DNA: TGTGCCAGCAGCAAGCGGGGACGGCTGGACTATGGCTACACCTTC
size: NA; D: TRBD2; V: TRBV11-2; J: TRBJ2-3; CDR3: CASSLTGTSGPARGGTQYF; DNA: TGTGCCAGCAGCTTAACCGGGACTAGCGGGCCTGCTAGAGGGGGTACGCAGTATTTT
size: NA; D: NA; V: TRBV19; J: TRBJ2-1; CDR3: CASSIGAYNEQFF; DNA: TGTGCCAGTAGTATCGGCGCCTACAATGAGCAGTTCTTC
size: NA; D: NA; V: TRBV20-1; J: TRBJ2-7; CDR3: CSATGGIVYEQYF; DNA: TGCAGTGCTACAGGGGGGATCGTGTACGAGCAGTACTTC
size: few; D: NA; V: TRBV6-5; J: TRBJ2-3; CDR3: CASSYSPGEGADTQYF; DNA: TGTGCCAGCAGTTACTCTCCGGGAGAGGGCGCAGATACGCAGTATTTT
size: NA; D: NA; V: TRBV7-2; J: TRBJ1-1; CDR3: CASSLLTVNTEAFF; DNA: TGTGCCAGCAGCTTACTTACGGTGAACACTGAAGCTTTCTTT
size: many; D: NA; V: TRBV27; J: TRBJ2-1; CDR3: CASSLLSSVSSYNEQFF; DNA: TGTGCCAGCAGTTTATTGTCTAGCGTGAGCTCCTACAATGAGCAGTTCTTC
size: NA; D: NA; V: TRBV11-1; J: TRBJ2-2; CDR3: CASSLVGGVLDTGELFF; DNA: TGTGCCAGCAGCTTAGTGGGTGGAGTTCTGGACACCGGGGAGCTGTTTTTT
size: few; D: NA; V: TRBV5-1; J: TRBJ1-4; CDR3: CASSLGASTNEKLFF; DNA: TGCGCCAGCAGCTTGGGGGCCTCAACTAATGAAAAACTGTTTTTT
size: NA; D: TRBD2; V: TRBV18; J: TRBJ2-1; CDR3: CASSPRGSYEQFF; DNA: TGTGCCAGCTCACCCCGCGGGAGCTATGAGCAGTTCTTC
size: few; D: TRBD2; V: TRBV7-2; J: TRBJ2-3; CDR3: CASSLGTSGGSGDTQYF; DNA: TGTGCCAGCAGCTTAGGGACTAGCGGAGGGAGTGGAGATACGCAGTATTTT
size: many; D: NA; V: TRBV29-1; J: TRBJ2-7; CDR3: CSVGTGEGEYF; DNA: TGCAGCGTTGGTACAGGTGAGGGAGAGTACTTC
size: NA; D: TRBD1; V: TRBV6-1; J: TRBJ1-5; CDR3: CASSGQGFRQPQHF; DNA: TGTGCCAGCAGTGGACAGGGTTTTCGTCAGCCCCAGCATTTT
size: NA; D: NA; V: TRBV24-1; J: TRBJ2-6; CDR3: CATSDSSGANVLTF; DNA: TGTGCCACCAGTGACAGCTCTGGGGCCAACGTCCTGACTTTC
size: many; D: TRBD1; V: TRBV20-1; J: TRBJ1-6; CDR3: CSARASTGRNSPLHF; DNA: TGCAGTGCTAGAGCTTCGACAGGGCGAAATTCACCCCTCCACTTT
size: many; D: NA; V: TRBV7-3; J: TRBJ2-1; CDR3: CASSLNSPSEQFF; DNA: TGTGCCAGCAGCTTAAACTCCCCCAGCGAGCAGTTCTTC
size: many; D: NA; V: TRBV4-3; J: TRBJ1-5; CDR3: CASSQGEGQPQHF; DNA: TGCGCCAGCAGCCAAGGGGAAGGTCAGCCCCAGCATTTT
size: many; D: TRBD1; V: TRBV12-3/TRBV12-4; J: TRBJ2-5; CDR3: CASRRDRGEETQYF; DNA: TGTGCCAGCAGAAGAGACAGGGGGGAAGAGACCCAGTACTTC
size: once; D: NA; V: TRBV11-2; J: TRBJ2-5; CDR3: CASSPRGPQGETQYF; DNA: TGTGCCAGCAGCCCCCGGGGACCTCAGGGCGAGACCCAGTACTTC
size: NA; D: NA; V: TRBV4-3; J: TRBJ1-5; CDR3: CASSHRWGAVNQPQHF; DNA: TGCGCCAGCAGCCACCGCTGGGGAGCTGTAAATCAGCCCCAGCATTTT
size: NA; D: NA; V: TRBV18; J: TRBJ2-5; CDR3: CASSSGEPETQYF; DNA: TGTGCCAGCTCATCTGGCGAGCCGGAGACCCAGTACTTC
size: NA; D: NA; V: TRBV7-9; J: TRBJ1-3; CDR3: CASSFMDSGNTIYF; DNA: TGTGCCAGCAGTTTTATGGACTCTGGAAACACCATATATTTT
size: few; D: TRBD2; V: TRBV20-1; J: TRBJ2-1; CDR3: CSARLPRGLAGGPGQFF; DNA: TGCAGTGCCCGCCTTCCCCGGGGACTAGCGGGAGGGCCCGGTCAGTTCTTC
size: many; D: TRBD2; V: TRBV28; J: TRBJ2-2; CDR3: CASSLFGGSDTGELFF; DNA: TGTGCCAGCAGTTTATTTGGCGGGAGTGACACCGGGGAGCTGTTTTTT
size: few; D: NA; V: TRBV5-1; J: TRBJ2-5; CDR3: CASSLAEGRPLGETQYF; DNA: TGCGCCAGCAGCTTGGCCGAGGGGAGACCCCTGGGCGAGACCCAGTACTTC
size: many; D: NA; V: TRBV5-1; J: TRBJ1-2; CDR3: CASSLRNSGYTF; DNA: TGCGCCAGCAGCTTGCGGAATAGTGGCTACACCTTC
size: many; D: NA; V: TRBV19; J: TRBJ1-2; CDR3: CASSRQGTNYGYTF; DNA: TGTGCCAGTAGTAGGCAGGGCACTAACTATGGCTACACCTTC
size: few; D: NA; V: TRBV29-1; J: TRBJ2-7; CDR3: CSVVTGDSYEQYF; DNA: TGCAGCGTGGTTACAGGAGATTCCTACGAGCAGTACTTC
size: NA; D: NA; V: TRBV4-2; J: TRBJ1-1; CDR3: CASSQERETEAFF; DNA: TGTGCCAGCAGCCAAGAACGAGAAACTGAAGCTTTCTTT
size: NA; D: NA; V: TRBV5-5; J: TRBJ2-2; CDR3: CASSRVGNTGELFF; DNA: TGTGCCAGCAGCAGGGTGGGGAACACCGGGGAGCTGTTTTTT
size: many; D: TRBD1; V: TRBV15; J: TRBJ2-1; CDR3: CATSRGRDRVVDEQFF; DNA: TGTGCCACCAGCAGAGGCCGGGACAGGGTAGTTGATGAGCAGTTCTTC